This T cell receptor beta chain was found in a study of cytomegalovirus exposure and HLA in healthy donors. Looked up from germline, CDR1 is LNHNV and CDR2 is YYDKDF (reference sequence). The CDR3 consists of 15 residues. The V gene end was trimmed by 1 base and the J gene end by 1 base; junction bases not matched to a gene: 1. The study ran its PCR with 60 Vbeta and 13 Jbeta primers. Measured with immunoSEQ multiplex PCR; TCRdb has only the in-frame clones, and not every one. This sample has around 170,000 clones; roughly 80% occur once, and the top ten carry more than 1.4%. This clone was seen a handful of times.

What was sequenced was PBMCs. V and J are TRBV15 and TRBJ1-1; 9 bases agree with TRBD1. The TCR originated in a male donor in good health and CMV-seronegative. The CDR3 is CATSRVQGANTEAFF. The CDR3 DNA is TGTGCCACCAGCAGAGTACAGGGGGCGAACACTGAAGCTTTCTTT.